These 11 T cell receptor beta chains originate from one sample sequenced in a study of OX40 agonist ivuxolimab in advanced cancers. Profiled with immunoSEQ multiplex PCR; TCRdb holds only in-frame clones, not every one. The sample lists tens of thousands of clones; about 89% were seen once. Sequencing was performed on CD4+ or CD8+ T cells sorted from blood, taken in a trial of the OX40 agonist ivuxolimab. These receptors were taken from an adult with an advanced solid tumor such as melanoma, head and neck, liver or kidney cancer.

J is TRBJ1-5 and V is TRBV5-6; D not certain. The CDR3 runs 13 residues. CDR1 and CDR2 from the germline V gene are SGHDT and YYEEEE. Between the trimmed V and J ends, which lost 3 bases and 4 bases, there was a span of 8 bases. In DNA form, the CDR3 reads TGTGCCAGCAGCTCCGATAAGAATCAGCCCCAGCATTTT. Translating it yields CASSSDKNQPQHF.

The rearrangement uses TRBV2 and TRBJ1-1; 8 nucleotides align to TRBD1. The CDR3 is 13 residues long. Looked up from germline, CDR1 is SNHLY and CDR2 is FYNNEI. Unmatched junction bases numbered 7, after V lost 6 bases and J lost 7 bases. For the CDR3, the DNA is TGTGCCAGCAGACAGGGGGGGAAGAATGAAGCTTTCTTT. Its translation is CASRQGGKNEAFF.

This clone came up once. This chain links TRBV6-1 with TRBJ1-1; tentative D call: TRBD1 (6 bases). This CDR3 region has 14 residues. Between the trimmed V and J ends, which lost 8 bases and 0 bases, there was a span of 13 bases. Germline V gene lookup returns CDR1 MNHNS and CDR2 SASEGT. This chain's CDR3 is CASLTRGVNTEAFF. In DNA, the CDR3 is TGTGCCAGCCTAACCAGGGGAGTGAACACTGAAGCTTTCTTT.

The V call is TRBV5-1, the J call TRBJ1-5; the match to TRBD1 covers 9 bases. With V trimmed by 4 bases and J by 7 bases, 6 bases remained unmatched. Germline values: CDR1 SGHRS, CDR2 YFSETQ. This CDR3 contains 14 residues. The CDR3 protein is CASSPGQGRQPQHF. For the CDR3, the DNA is TGCGCCAGCAGCCCGGGACAGGGCAGGCAGCCCCAGCATTTT.

The CDR3, as DNA: TGCGCCAGCAGCCAGGCCTTTGACAATGAGCAGTTCTTC. Amino acid sequence: CASSQAFDNEQFF. The genes are TRBV4-1 and TRBJ2-1; D not certain. Per the germline V gene, CDR1 is MGHRA and CDR2 is YSYEKL. Trimming pared 3 bases from V and 5 bases from J, leaving 8 bases between. CDR3 length: 13 amino acids.

This chain links TRBV5-6 with TRBJ2-2; D remains unclear. CDR3 length equals 14 residues. Germline assignment: CDR1 SGHDT and CDR2 YYEEEE. V lost 1 base and J lost 1, with 5 bases in between. DNA for the CDR3: TGTGCCAGCAGCTTGACGGTGAACACCGGGGAGCTGTTTTTT. The encoded protein is CASSLTVNTGELFF.

The V and J genes are TRBV5-5 and TRBJ1-1; tentative D call: TRBD1 (5 bases). CDR3 length equals 13 residues. The germline V gene has CDR1 SGHKS and CDR2 YYEKEE (reference sequence). Trimming removed 4 bases from V and 4 bases from J, with 11 bases in between. The CDR3 nucleotides are TGTGCCAGCAGCCCCGACGGGACCACTGAAGCTTTCTTT. As protein: CASSPDGTTEAFF.

The table lists this clone with a count of one. The J gene is TRBJ2-7, the V gene TRBV19, with TRBD2 matching 12 bases. V shed 4 bases, J shed 2 bases, and the junction held 3 bases outside the gene matches. CDR3 length equals 15 residues. CDR1 LNHDA and CDR2 SQIVND come from the germline V gene (reference sequence). CDR3 loop: CASSTTSGGPYEQYF. The CDR3 DNA follows: TGTGCCAGTAGTACGACTAGCGGGGGCCCCTACGAGCAGTACTTC.

The genes are TRBV6-1 and TRBJ1-5; D is unclear. The V gene's germline CDR1 is MNHNS and CDR2 SASEGT. Trimming stripped 5 bases from V and 7 bases from J, with 15 bases between. This CDR3 region has 14 residues. The CDR3 here is CASSLQAREQPQHF. As DNA, the CDR3 is TGTGCCAGCAGTCTTCAGGCGAGGGAACAGCCCCAGCATTTT.

This clone was seen more than once but under ten times. The CDR3 is CASSFNKDDGEEKLFF. CDR3 nucleotides: TGTGCCAGCAGCTTTAATAAGGACGACGGGGAAGAAAAACTGTTTTTT. The chain joins TRBV11-3 to TRBJ1-4; D remains ambiguous. Germline V gene data show CDR1 as SGHNT and CDR2 as YENEEA. This CDR3 spans 16 amino acids. Trimming removed 3 bases from V and 8 bases from J, with 19 bases in between.

The rearrangement links TRBV5-1 to TRBJ1-4; 7 bases are shared with TRBD1. CDR1 and CDR2 from the germline V gene are SGHRS and YFSETQ. This CDR3 contains 17 residues. After removal of 0 bases from V and 8 bases from J, the junction contained 13 bases not matched to a gene. As DNA, the CDR3 is TGCGCCAGCAGCTTGGCCTTCCGGACAGGCGGAACCGAAAAACTGTTTTTT. It translates to CASSLAFRTGGTEKLFF.